These T cell receptor beta chains were read from a single sample in a study of blood T cell repertoires in COVID-19. Measured with immunoSEQ multiplex PCR; TCRdb has only the in-frame clones, and not every one. The table lists approximately 75,000 clones, around 83% of them singletons. Sequencing input: peripheral blood. The receptors here all came from a woman aged 50 to 65 with acute or convalescent COVID-19. CDR3s include the opening cysteine and the closing phenylalanine or tryptophan. The order of the fields is clone size, D gene, J gene, V gene, CDR3 DNA, CDR3 protein. The D gene is left open where the match is weak. Only part of the rows carry a size: once, few, many, or a class if the clone is expanded.

.,.,TRBJ1-2,TRBV15,TGTGCCACCAGCAGAGATTTCCCGGGGGACTATGGCTACACCTTC,CATSRDFPGDYGYTF
.,TRBD2,TRBJ2-3,TRBV7-3,TGTGCCAGCAGCTTACGCACGGGAGGGCATAGGACAGATACGCAGTATTTT,CASSLRTGGHRTDTQYF
.,.,TRBJ2-6,TRBV28,TGTGCCAGCAGTTTATCCCAGAAATCTGGGGCCAACGTCCTGACTTTC,CASSLSQKSGANVLTF
.,TRBD1,TRBJ2-7,TRBV7-9,TGTGCCAGCAGCTTACTCCGACAGGGGTCCTACGAGCAGTACTTC,CASSLLRQGSYEQYF
.,.,TRBJ1-2,TRBV5-4,TGTGCCAGCAGCTCACCTACCCACAGGGACCTCCGGTATGGCTACACCTTC,CASSSPTHRDLRYGYTF
.,.,TRBJ1-1,TRBV7-3,TGTGCCAGCAGCTTAACCGCGAGTCCTAACACTGAAGCTTTCTTT,CASSLTASPNTEAFF
.,.,TRBJ1-5,TRBV5-1,TGCGCCAGCAGCGACAGCTATAGCAATCAGCCCCAGCATTTT,CASSDSYSNQPQHF
once,.,TRBJ2-1,TRBV27,TGTGCCAGCAGTCTGGGACTTTACAATGAGCAGTTCTTC,CASSLGLYNEQFF
.,TRBD2,TRBJ2-1,TRBV12-5,TGTGCTAGTGGTTTGTTCCTAGCGGGGTTCTATGAGCAGTTCTTC,CASGLFLAGFYEQFF
.,TRBD2,TRBJ2-7,TRBV11-2,TGTGCCAGCCGCGGACTAGCGGGAGGGCTCGAGCAGTACTTC,CASRGLAGGLEQYF
.,TRBD2,TRBJ2-7,TRBV3-1/TRBV3-2,TGTGCCAGCAGCCCCGGGACTAGCAGATACGAGCAGTACTTC,CASSPGTSRYEQYF
.,.,TRBJ2-2,TRBV7-6,TGTGCCAGCAGCTACTCTGAAGCGGCGGACGGGGAGCTGTTTTTT,CASSYSEAADGELFF
.,TRBD1,TRBJ2-1,TRBV11-2,TGTGCCAGCAATCGGGGGACAGGGGTTCCCAATGAGCAGTTCTTC,CASNRGTGVPNEQFF
.,.,TRBJ1-6,TRBV30,TGTGCCTGGAGTGTACCGGGCAGCGGCTCCTATAATTCACCCCTCCACTTT,CAWSVPGSGSYNSPLHF
.,TRBD2,TRBJ2-2,TRBV6-2/TRBV6-3,TGTGCCAGCAGTTACAGAGCTAGCGGGCAAACCGGGGAGCTGTTTTTT,CASSYRASGQTGELFF
once,.,TRBJ2-7,TRBV4-3,TGCGCCAGCAGCCAAGCGACTATTAACTACGAGCAGTACTTC,CASSQATINYEQYF
.,TRBD1,TRBJ2-7,TRBV9,TGTGCCAGCAGCGCCCGGACAGGGGGAAGGTTGGTTGGGGACGAGCAGTACTTC,CASSARTGGRLVGDEQYF
.,.,TRBJ2-1,TRBV7-3,TGTGCCAGCAGCTTAATGTCAGGGTTTGAGCAGTTCTTC,CASSLMSGFEQFF
few,TRBD1,TRBJ2-7,TRBV7-2,TGTGCCAGCAGCACAGGGGTGGGGGAGCAGTACTTC,CASSTGVGEQYF
.,.,TRBJ2-7,TRBV5-1,TGCGCCAGCAGCTTGGATCTTAGCGGAGACCAGTACTTC,CASSLDLSGDQYF
.,.,TRBJ1-1,TRBV29-1,TGCAGCGTTGAAGATCGCGGGGGGAACACTGAAGCTTTCTTT,CSVEDRGGNTEAFF
.,TRBD2,TRBJ2-1,TRBV4-3,TGCGCCAGCAGCCAAGATTTAGCTAGCGGGGGGGGCAACAATGAGCAGTTCTTC,CASSQDLASGGGNNEQFF
.,.,TRBJ1-2,TRBV7-8,TGTGCCAGCAGCTCCCCCCGGGGGGGAATAGGATATGGCTACACCTTC,CASSSPRGGIGYGYTF
.,.,TRBJ2-5,TRBV5-1,TGCGCCAGCAGCTTTAGCGGAGAGACCCAGTACTTC,CASSFSGETQYF
.,.,TRBJ2-2,TRBV19,TGTGCCAGCGAACGAGAGGTCAACACCGGGGAGCTGTTTTTT,CASEREVNTGELFF
.,.,TRBJ2-3,TRBV5-5,TGTGCCAGCAAAATCCTCTCCCAGAGCACAGATACGCAGTATTTT,CASKILSQSTDTQYF
.,TRBD2,TRBJ2-1,TRBV5-1,TGCGCCAGCAGCTTACGGGCCAGCGGGGGCTCCTACAATGAGCAGTTCTTC,CASSLRASGGSYNEQFF
few,.,TRBJ2-5,TRBV15,TGTGCCACCAGCAAGGCCGGGATCTGGTCGGGAGAGACCCAGTACTTC,CATSKAGIWSGETQYF
.,.,TRBJ2-7,TRBV7-4,TGTGCCAGCAGCTTAGTTGGGCGGGCTAGAGTCGAGCAGTACTTC,CASSLVGRARVEQYF
.,TRBD1,TRBJ1-2,TRBV4-3,TGCGCCAGCAGCCAAGGGGACAGCAGAGGCTACACCTTC,CASSQGDSRGYTF
.,.,TRBJ2-5,TRBV12-3/TRBV12-4,TGTGCCAGCAGTTTCGACAGTGCAGAGACCCAGTACTTC,CASSFDSAETQYF
.,TRBD2,TRBJ2-1,TRBV28,TGTGCCAGCAGTTTAGGCGGGAGCACCTACAATGAGCAGTTCTTC,CASSLGGSTYNEQFF
.,.,TRBJ2-1,TRBV20-1,TGCAGTGCTAGTAAGGTCCCGGTGGGCCTAAGTGAGCAGTTCTTC,CSASKVPVGLSEQFF
.,.,TRBJ2-3,TRBV6-2/TRBV6-3,TGTGCCAGCAGTTCGACAGATACGCAGTATTTT,CASSSTDTQYF
.,.,TRBJ2-7,TRBV5-4,TGTGCCAGCAGCTCCAGTGGGGGCGGCGAGCAGTACTTC,CASSSSGGGEQYF
once,TRBD1,TRBJ2-1,TRBV11-2,TGTGCCAGCAGGGACAGGGGGCGAGGCAATGAGCAGTTCTTC,CASRDRGRGNEQFF
.,.,TRBJ2-3,TRBV4-1,TGCGCCAGCAGCCAAGTCGGCACAGATACGCAGTATTTT,CASSQVGTDTQYF
.,.,TRBJ2-7,TRBV10-3,TGTGCCATCACCGGCGGGCAGCCCCCCTACGAGCAGTACTTC,CAITGGQPPYEQYF
.,.,TRBJ1-3,TRBV4-2,TGTGCCAGCAGCCAAGATACGGTGGCGGTGTCTGGAAACACCATATATTTT,CASSQDTVAVSGNTIYF
.,.,TRBJ1-1,TRBV5-1,TGCGCCAGCAGCGGGGCCGGACAGTCTGAAGCTTTCTTT,CASSGAGQSEAFF
.,TRBD1,TRBJ1-2,TRBV28,TGTGCCAGCAGTCACGACAGGGACTATGGCTACACCTTC,CASSHDRDYGYTF
.,.,TRBJ1-2,TRBV6-5,TGTGCCAGCAGTTACTCGACACAGGACCGGGGCTACACCTTC,CASSYSTQDRGYTF
once,TRBD1,TRBJ1-2,TRBV4-3,TGCGCCAGCAGCCAAGGGGACAGCGCCTATGGCTACACCTTC,CASSQGDSAYGYTF
.,.,TRBJ2-1,TRBV15,TGTGCCACCAGCAGAGAGGGACACTCCTACAATGAGCAGTTCTTC,CATSREGHSYNEQFF
.,TRBD1,TRBJ2-1,TRBV5-1,TGCGCCAGCAGGAAGAGGGGGCGCGATGAGCAGTTCTTC,CASRKRGRDEQFF
.,.,TRBJ1-2,TRBV28,TGTGCCAGCAGCTCCAACTATGGCTACACCTTC,CASSSNYGYTF
.,TRBD1,TRBJ2-2,TRBV7-8,TGTGCCAGCAGCTTGGACAGGGTGAGGCATAAAGACACCGGGGAGCTGTTTTTT,CASSLDRVRHKDTGELFF
.,TRBD1,TRBJ2-4,TRBV28,TGTGCCAGCAGGCCCGGGACAGGCCTTGGGAACATTCAGTACTTC,CASRPGTGLGNIQYF
.,.,TRBJ2-7,TRBV13,TGTGCCAGCAGCTTAGCGCAGGGTTACGAGCAGTACTTC,CASSLAQGYEQYF
.,TRBD1,TRBJ2-7,TRBV7-2,TGTGCCAGCAGCATTAGGACAGGGCGGTACGAGCAGTACTTC,CASSIRTGRYEQYF
.,TRBD1,TRBJ1-5,TRBV5-8,TGTGCCAGCAGCCTGACAGGGTTGAAAGCCCAGCATTTT,CASSLTGLKAQHF
.,.,TRBJ1-2,TRBV5-5,TGTGCCAGCAGCTGGGGGGACGGCACTAACTATGGCTACACCTTC,CASSWGDGTNYGYTF
.,.,TRBJ2-1,TRBV25-1,TGTGCCAGCACCAGCTCGGGTGAGCAGTTCTTC,CASTSSGEQFF
.,.,TRBJ2-3,TRBV5-6,TGTGCCAGCAGCTCCTACTCCACAGATACGCAGTATTTT,CASSSYSTDTQYF
.,.,TRBJ2-4,TRBV4-2,TGTGCCAGCAGCCAAGAGGTGGGCGAGAACATTCAGTACTTC,CASSQEVGENIQYF
.,TRBD1,TRBJ1-1,TRBV19,TGTGCCAGTGCAGGGGGCATTCCTTCTAAAGCTTTCTTT,CASAGGIPSKAFF
few,TRBD1,TRBJ2-1,TRBV11-3,TGTGCCAGCAGCCGGGACAGGGCAGGAGAGCAGTTCTTC,CASSRDRAGEQFF